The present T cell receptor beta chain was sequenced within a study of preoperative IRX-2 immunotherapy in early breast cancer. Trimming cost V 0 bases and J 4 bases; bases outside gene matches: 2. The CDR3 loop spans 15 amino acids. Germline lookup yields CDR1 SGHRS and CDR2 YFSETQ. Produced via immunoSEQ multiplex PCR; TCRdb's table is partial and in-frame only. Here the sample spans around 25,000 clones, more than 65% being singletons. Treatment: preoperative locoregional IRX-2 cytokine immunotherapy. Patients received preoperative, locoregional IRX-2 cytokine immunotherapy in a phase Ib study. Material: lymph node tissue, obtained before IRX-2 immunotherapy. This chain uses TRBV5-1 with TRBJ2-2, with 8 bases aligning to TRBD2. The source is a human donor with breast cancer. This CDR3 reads CASSLGSGGTGELFF. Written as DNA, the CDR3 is TGCGCCAGCAGCTTGGGGAGCGGGGGCACCGGGGAGCTGTTTTTT.